The source of this T cell receptor (beta chain) is a study of cytomegalovirus exposure and HLA in healthy donors. General study results and limits: Sequencing depth roughly uniform across donors was assumed in presence/absence analyses. Over 15,000 TCR beta sequences were associated with HLA alleles at 0.05 false discovery rate in a later analysis.

13 Jbeta primers and 60 Vbeta primers were used for the PCR. Authors' analysis steps: An analysis that came later counted some 81 million unique TCR beta chains, 10 million to 11 million shared. Sequencing used immunoSEQ multiplex PCR; TCRdb keeps in-frame clones, though not all of them. The DNA gave D and trimming, while V, J and clone size come from that table. Here the sample spans about 160,000 clones, 80% to 90% being singletons. Details on this clone: Its antigen is still unknown.

V lost 5 bases, J lost 4 bases, and 4 bases stayed unmatched. This CDR3 contains 14 residues. Germline CDR1 reads MDHEN; CDR2 reads SYDVKM. Sequencing was carried out using PBMCs. This sequence originates from a woman aged 25 to 39 in good health and CMV-seropositive. J is TRBJ2-3 and V is TRBV28, with 9 bases identical to TRBD2. CDR3 sequence (DNA): TGTGCCAGCAGTGCCCGGACTAGCGCAGATACGCAGTATTTT. This translates into CASSARTSADTQYF.